This T cell receptor (beta chain) appears in the sequencing data of a study of CD8 T cells in ankylosing spondylitis. Study-level points and caveats: Disease-linked clones had a CD8+ phenotype and relatively low frequency in peripheral blood. Characteristic, it appeared, of ankylosing spondylitis blood was a TCR beta motif of roughly eight highly homologous variants. Disease-associated clones were reportedly significantly overrepresented in matched ankylosing spondylitis synovial fluid.

This clonotype was detected a few times. The antigen remains unidentified. Construction of TCR beta libraries was performed using quantitative 5'-RACE with molecular barcodes. MiXCR, applied by TCRdb to the 5' RACE reads, yields one record per CDR3 protein. The table lists approximately 350,000 distinct CDR3 sequences, approximately 14% of them singletons. Sequenced input: blood, either unsorted or a sorted T cell fraction (not recorded which). The receptor's source is a male donor with ankylosing spondylitis or in good health (not recorded which).

CDR3 nucleotide sequence: TGTGCCAGCAGCCAAGAGGGGCCCAGGAACGAGCAGTACTTC. Protein: CASSQEGPRNEQYF. This rearrangement joins TRBV3-1 to TRBJ2-7; maybe TRBD1 (5 bases). V lost 0 bases and J 5 bases, leaving 11 bases between the germline ends. CDR1 and CDR2 from the germline V gene are LGHDT and YNNKEL (reference sequence). The CDR3 runs to 14 residues.